This T cell receptor beta chain originates from a study of T cell responses to AZD1222 COVID-19 vaccine. The data were produced by immunoSEQ multiplex PCR, yet TCRdb's version contains in-frame clones alone and is incomplete. The table has under 130,000 clones, about 80% seen once. The germline V gene has CDR1 ENHRY and CDR2 SYGVKD. The junction had 9 bases not matched to a gene; V was cut back by 6 bases and J by 4 bases. This CDR3 has 14 residues. The receptor comes from an adult in good health. Sequencing was performed on peripheral blood, taken on day 0 of AZD1222 vaccination. The chain is built from TRBV10-3 and TRBJ2-7, with 7 nucleotides matching TRBD1. The CDR3 bases are TGTGCCATCAGGGATTCCGGGACAGTTTACGAGCAGTACTTC. This encodes CAIRDSGTVYEQYF.